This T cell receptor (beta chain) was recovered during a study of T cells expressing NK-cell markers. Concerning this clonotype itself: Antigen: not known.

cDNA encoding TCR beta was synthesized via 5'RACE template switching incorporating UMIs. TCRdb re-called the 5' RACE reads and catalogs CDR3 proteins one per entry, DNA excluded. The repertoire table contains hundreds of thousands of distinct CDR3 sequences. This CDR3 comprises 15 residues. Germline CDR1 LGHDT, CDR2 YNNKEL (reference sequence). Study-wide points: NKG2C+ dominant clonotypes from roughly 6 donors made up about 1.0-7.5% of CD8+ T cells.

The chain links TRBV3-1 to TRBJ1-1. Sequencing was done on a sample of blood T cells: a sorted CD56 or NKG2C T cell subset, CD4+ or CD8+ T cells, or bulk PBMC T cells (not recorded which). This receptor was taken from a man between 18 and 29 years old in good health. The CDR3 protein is CASSQDNRWNTEAFF.